Sequencing of this TCR beta chain was carried out in a study of shared clonotypes between healthy human individuals. Findings of the study overall: The study generally estimated greater richness for naive than memory subsets.

As regards this clone: No antigen is known for it.

Germline lookup yields CDR1 SQVTM and CDR2 ANQGSEA. The CDR3 contains 12 residues. Trimming stripped 4 bases from V and 0 bases from J, with 6 bases between. Clones were sequenced by immunoSEQ multiplex PCR, and TCRdb holds only the in-frame ones, with some missing. The sample yields around 550,000 clones, about 95% seen once. Naive CD8 cells comprised CD45RO-negative, CCR7-positively selected cells, excluding terminally differentiated effector memory CD45RA+ cells. This chain links TRBV29-1 with TRBJ1-1, with D unresolved. The sequenced sample consisted of naive CD8+ T cells sorted from blood. The receptor was derived from a woman aged 30 to 39 in good health. CDR3 DNA: TGCAGCGTTGTTAGCATGAACACTGAAGCTTTCTTT. Its translation is CSVVSMNTEAFF. Combining the CDR3 with reference TRBV29-1 and TRBJ1-1 gives the whole variable domain SAVISQKPSRDICQRGTSLTIQCQVDSQVTMMFWYRQQPGQSLTLIATANQGSEATYESGFVIDKFPISRPNLTFSTLTVSNMSPEDSSIYLCSVVSMNTEAFFGQGTRLTVV.